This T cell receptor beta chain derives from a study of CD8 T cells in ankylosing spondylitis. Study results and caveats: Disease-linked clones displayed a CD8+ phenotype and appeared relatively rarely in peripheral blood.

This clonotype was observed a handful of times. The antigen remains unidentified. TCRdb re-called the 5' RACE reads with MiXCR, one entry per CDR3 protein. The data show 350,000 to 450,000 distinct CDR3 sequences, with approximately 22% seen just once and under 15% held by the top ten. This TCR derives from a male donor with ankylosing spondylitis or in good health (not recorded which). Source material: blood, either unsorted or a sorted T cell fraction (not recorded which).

DNA of the CDR3: TGTGCCAGCACCGCGGGGGGGTATGTAGCCCCCGGTGAGCAGTTCTTC. It specifies CASTAGGYVAPGEQFF. The rearrangement joins TRBV5-6 to TRBJ2-1, with TRBD2 matching 9 bases. Per the germline V gene, CDR1 is SGHDT and CDR2 is YYEEEE. This CDR3 region has 16 residues. V was pared by 6 bases and J by 9 bases, with 16 bases of the junction left unmatched. Full variable domain (rest looked up from reference TRBV5-6 and TRBJ2-1): DAGVTQSPTHLIKTRGQQVTLRCSPKSGHDTVSWYQQALGQGPQFIFQYYEEEERQRGNFPDRFSGHQFPNYSSELNVNALLLGDSALYLCASTAGGYVAPGEQFFGPGTRLTVL.